The source of this T cell receptor (beta chain) is a study of breast tumors, draining lymph nodes, adjacent tissues. Samples came from axillary lymph nodes draining the breast cancer. CDR3 length equals 11 residues. V was pared by 5 bases and J by 4 bases, with 5 bases between. CDR1 is SGHAT, CDR2 FQNNGV, per germline. TCRdb re-called the multiplex PCR reads through MiXCR, storing one row per CDR3 protein. The data show 150,000 to 200,000 distinct CDR3 sequences, around a third seen once. V is TRBV11-2 and J is TRBJ1-1, with unresolved D. The receptor was derived from a female donor with breast cancer. Some clones in this sample may be carry-over from other donors' samples. Sequencing was done on a sample of axillary lymph node tissue. CDR3 nucleotide sequence: TGTGCCAGCAGCCCGGCCACTGAAGCTTTCTTT. This codes for CASSPATEAFF.